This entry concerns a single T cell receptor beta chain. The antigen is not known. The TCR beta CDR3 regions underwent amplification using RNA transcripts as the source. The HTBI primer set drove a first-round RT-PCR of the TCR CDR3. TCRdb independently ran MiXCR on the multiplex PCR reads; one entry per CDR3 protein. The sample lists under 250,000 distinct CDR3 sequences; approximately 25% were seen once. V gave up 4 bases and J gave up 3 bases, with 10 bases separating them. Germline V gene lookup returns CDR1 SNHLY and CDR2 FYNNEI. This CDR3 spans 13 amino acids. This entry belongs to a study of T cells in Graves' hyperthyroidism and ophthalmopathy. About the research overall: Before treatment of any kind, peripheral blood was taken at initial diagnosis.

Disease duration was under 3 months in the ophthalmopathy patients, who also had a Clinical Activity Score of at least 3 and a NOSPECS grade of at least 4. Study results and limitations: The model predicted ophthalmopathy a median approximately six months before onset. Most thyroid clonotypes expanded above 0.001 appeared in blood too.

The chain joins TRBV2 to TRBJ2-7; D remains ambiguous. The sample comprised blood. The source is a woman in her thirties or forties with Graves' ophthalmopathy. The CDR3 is CASSGSRFYEQYF. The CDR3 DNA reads TGTGCCAGCAGTGGGAGCCGATTCTACGAGCAGTACTTC.